The 6 T cell receptor beta chains below all came from one sample that was sequenced in a study of breast tumors, draining lymph nodes, adjacent tissues. The lymph nodes were axillary draining lymph nodes from breast cancer patients. One entry per CDR3 protein, called by TCRdb with MiXCR from the multiplex PCR reads. This sample has 120,000 to 150,000 distinct CDR3 sequences, with 30% to 35% found just once. The sequencing sample was made of axillary lymph node tissue. The receptors shown here come from a female donor with breast cancer. Some clones in this sample may be carry-over from other donors' samples.

This clonotype appeared a few times. Just one base apart from a much larger clone, this may be a read error. CDR3 sequence (DNA): TGCGCCAGCAGCCAAGGGTCCGGGGGAAGCTCCTACAATGAGCAGTCCTTC. As protein: CASSQGSGGSSYNEQSF. The chain joins TRBV4-3 to TRBJ2-1, with D possibly matching TRBD2 (6 bases). CDR1 LGHNA and CDR2 YSLEER come from the germline V gene. The CDR3 is 17 amino acids.

In this sample, this clonotype turned up many times. The rearrangement joins TRBV6-2 or TRBV6-3 to TRBJ1-5; D uncertain. The CDR3 totals 12 residues. V was clipped by 0 bases and J by 8 bases, with 5 bases between them. Germline V lookup: CDR1 MNHEY, CDR2 SVGEGT. The CDR3 spells CASSYSTEPQHF. CDR3 bases: TGTGCCAGCAGTTACTCGACGGAGCCCCAGCATTTT.

This clonotype was detected many times. This sequence joins TRBV6-1 and TRBJ1-2; D remains unclear. V lost 3 bases, J lost 7 bases, and 6 bases lay in between. The germline gives CDR1 MNHNS, CDR2 SASEGT. CDR3 size: 11 residues. Written as DNA, the CDR3 is TGTGCCAGCAGTGAGGGGTTTGGCTACACCTTC. Its translation is CASSEGFGYTF.

This clonotype was seen a single time. No conserved phenylalanine or tryptophan is present at the end of the CDR3, so a read error is the likely explanation. It is unclear where the CDR3 begins or ends on the DNA, so no DNA is shown, and the CDR3 is as TCRdb lists it. The J gene is TRBJ1-6, the V gene TRBV20-1; TRBD1, the table's D call, lacks a check against the DNA. In germline, CDR1 is DFQATT, CDR2 SNEGSKA (reference sequence). The CDR3 is 15 residues long, ends included. CDR3 sequence: CSARDLTDNNSPLHS.

In its sample, this clonotype was seen many times. V usage is TRBV3-2 and J usage is TRBJ2-1; TRBD2, the D gene given by the table, was not confirmed from the DNA. TRBV3-2 is labeled a pseudogene. CDR3 length: 17 amino acids. The CDR3 reads CASSQDGAENSYNEQFF. The CDR3 DNA reads as TGTGCCAGCAGCCAGGATGGAGCGGAAAACTCCTACAATGAGCAGTTCTTC.

The chain has TRBV20-1 and TRBJ1-6, with 10 bases matching TRBD1. The CDR3 is 13 amino acids. Germline V gene lookup returns CDR1 DFQATT and CDR2 SNEGSKA (reference sequence). CDR3 sequence reads: CSGTGAYNSPLHF. The CDR3, as DNA: TGCAGCGGGACAGGGGCTTATAATTCACCCCTCCACTTT.